Below, 14 T cell receptor beta chains from the same sample are listed, as sequenced in a study of T-cell reconstitution after alpha-beta-depleted transplantation in children. Library preparation (for TCRbeta) was performed with unique molecular identifiers. TCRdb reanalysed the PCR reads using MiXCR and keeps one entry per CDR3 protein. The data show around 580,000 distinct CDR3 sequences, more than 20% seen once. The sample here was PBMCs, taken before TCRalphabeta/CD19-depleted stem cell transplant. These receptors were collected from a boy under two years old with Wiskott-Aldrich syndrome, due to receive a stem cell transplant.

Comments on this clonotype: An end of the junction does not agree with germline; a read error may underlie this. The V gene is TRBV6-6, the J gene TRBJ1-4; no firm D call. This CDR3 comprises 12 residues. CDR1 and CDR2 (germline): MNHNY, SVGAGI (reference sequence). The CDR3: CASVATNEELFF. CDR3 DNA sequence: TGTGCCAGCGTTGCAACTAATGAAGAACTGTTTTTT.

The sample holds many counts of this clonotype. The chain joins TRBV5-1 to TRBJ2-5; D is perhaps TRBD1 or TRBD2 (5 bases each). Germline values: CDR1 SGHRS, CDR2 YFSETQ. The length of the CDR3 is 14 residues. The germline V and J ends were trimmed by 5 bases and 5 bases, with 16 bases remaining between them. Here the CDR3 DNA reads TGCGCCAGCAGTCCTACGATCAGGGAGGAGACCCAGTACTTC. Amino acid sequence: CASSPTIREETQYF.

The rearrangement joins TRBV10-3 to TRBJ2-7; TRBD2 might be the D (7 bases). Germline loops: CDR1 ENHRY, CDR2 SYGVKD. This CDR3 is 17 amino acids long. The V end lost 6 bases, the J end lost 4 bases, and 25 bases lay between the germline ends. Written as DNA, the CDR3 is TGTGCCATCAGCTTGGGACTACCGCAGGGGATCAGGTACGAGCAGTACTTC. As protein: CAISLGLPQGIRYEQYF.

J is TRBJ2-2 and V is TRBV10-2; D remains unclear. In germline, CDR1 is WSHSY, CDR2 SAAADI. The CDR3 spans 13 residues. V dropped 3 bases and J dropped 3 bases, with 5 bases sitting between them. In DNA form, the CDR3 reads TGCGCCAGCAGTGATATTTACACCGGGGAGCTGTTTTTT. Translated: CASSDIYTGELFF.

This clonotype has ten or more counts. This sequence joins TRBV5-1 and TRBJ2-2, with D uncertain. Trimming shortened V by 0 bases and J by 2 bases, and 5 bases separated the two germline ends. CDR3 size: 14 residues. The germline gives CDR1 SGHRS, CDR2 YFSETQ. The CDR3 loop is CASSLVVNTGELFF. The CDR3 DNA reads as TGCGCCAGCAGCTTGGTCGTAAACACCGGGGAGCTGTTTTTT. Combining the CDR3 with reference TRBV5-1 and TRBJ2-2 gives the whole variable domain KAGVTQTPRYLIKTRGQQVTLSCSPISGHRSVSWYQQTPGQGLQFLFEYFSETQRNKGNFPGRFSGRQFSNSRSEMNVSTLELGDSALYLCASSLVVNTGELFFGEGSRLTVL.

The table lists this clonotype with a few counts. V and J are TRBV7-8 and TRBJ2-5; 13 positions agree with TRBD2. V was pared by 4 bases and J by 0 bases, with 8 bases of the junction left unmatched. The length of the CDR3 is 18 residues. CDR1 and CDR2 (germline): SGHVS, FQNEAQ. The CDR3 is CASSSGLAGAGYQETQYF. The CDR3 DNA reads as TGTGCCAGCAGCTCCGGACTAGCGGGAGCGGGGTACCAAGAGACCCAGTACTTC.

The chain uses TRBV30 and TRBJ2-1, with 10 nucleotides matching TRBD1. This CDR3 contains 15 residues. Germline values: CDR1 GTSNPN, CDR2 SVGIG (reference sequence). V was clipped by 0 bases and J by 8 bases; unmatched bases: 7. CDR3 in amino acids: CAWSVFGTGADEQFF. CDR3 coding DNA: TGTGCCTGGAGTGTATTTGGGACAGGGGCCGATGAGCAGTTCTTC. Together with reference TRBV30 and TRBJ2-1, the CDR3 gives the full variable domain: SQTIHQWPATLVQPVGSPLSLECTVEGTSNPNLYWYRQAAGRGLQLLFYSVGIGQISSEVPQNLSASRPQDRQFILSSKKLLLSDSGFYLCAWSVFGTGADEQFFGPGTRLTVL.

This clonotype was seen only a few times. The chain is built from TRBV15 and TRBJ2-3; D gene uncertain. V shed 0 bases and J shed 7 bases, with 2 bases lying between them. This CDR3 spans 11 amino acids. Per the germline V gene, CDR1 is LNHNV and CDR2 is YYDKDF (reference sequence). As DNA, the CDR3 is TGTGCCACCAGCAGAGAATATACGCAGTATTTT. Translated, it gives CATSREYTQYF. Full variable domain (missing parts from reference TRBV15 and TRBJ2-3): DAMVIQNPRYQVTQFGKPVTLSCSQTLNHNVMYWYQQKSSQAPKLLFHYYDKDFNNEADTPDNFQSRRPNTSFCFLDIRSPGLGDTAMYLCATSREYTQYFGPGTRLTVL.

The sample holds a few counts of this clonotype. The chain combines TRBV27 with TRBJ2-1; 13 bases are a match to TRBD2. CDR1 is MNHEY and CDR2 is SMNVEV in the germline V gene (reference sequence). The CDR3 has 18 amino acids. J gave up 7 bases and V 3 bases, and 12 bases lay outside the gene matches. In DNA form, the CDR3 reads TGTGCCAGCAGTTTCCTTCTTCCACTAGCGGGAGGGATAAATGAGCAGTTCTTC. Amino acids: CASSFLLPLAGGINEQFF.

The chain has TRBV14 and TRBJ2-1, with 9 bases that match TRBD2. Trimming at V came to 0 bases and at J to 16 bases, leaving 13 bases not matched to a gene. The CDR3 length is 15 residues. The V gene's germline CDR1 is SGHDN and CDR2 FVKESK. DNA of the CDR3: TGTGCCAGCAGCCAAGATCGGGGAAGCGGGAGGTCCTCTTTCTTC. It is translated as CASSQDRGSGRSSFF.

This chain joins TRBV7-2 and TRBJ2-7; 8 nucleotides agree with TRBD2. Germline CDR1 and CDR2: SGHTA and FQGNSA. CDR3 length: 15 amino acids. V dropped 1 base and J dropped 2; count of bases not matched to a gene: 4. The CDR3 spells CASSLGPGRAYEQYF. CDR3 DNA sequence: TGTGCCAGCAGCTTAGGCCCCGGGAGGGCCTACGAGCAGTACTTC. The full variable domain, completed using reference TRBV7-2 and TRBJ2-7, is GAGVSQSPSNKVTEKGKDVELRCDPISGHTALYWYRQSLGQGLEFLIYFQGNSAPDKSGLPSDRFSAERTGGSVSTLTIQRTQQEDSAVYLCASSLGPGRAYEQYFGPGTRLTVT.

V is TRBV20-1 and J is TRBJ2-4; D might be TRBD1 (6 bases). Germline assignment: CDR1 DFQATT and CDR2 SNEGSKA (reference sequence). The CDR3 extends over 14 amino acids. V dropped 2 bases and J dropped 7 bases, with 15 bases sitting between them. CDR3 in amino acids: CSARPGQRNNIQYF. In nucleotides, the CDR3 is TGCAGTGCTAGACCCGGACAGCGGAATAACATTCAGTACTTC.

The chain carries TRBV20-1 and TRBJ1-3, with D possibly being TRBD1 (5 bases). Between the trimmed V and J ends, which lost 6 bases and 4 bases, there was a span of 13 bases. The CDR3 has 13 residues. Germline V gives CDR1 DFQATT, CDR2 SNEGSKA (reference sequence). Written as DNA, the CDR3 is TGCAGTGCGGTCAGGGAATCGGGAAACACCATATATTTT. It codes for CSAVRESGNTIYF.

V gene TRBV4-1 combines with J gene TRBJ2-3; D unresolved. Germline CDR1 is MGHRA and CDR2 is YSYEKL. Trimming shortened V by 6 bases and J by 1 base, and 14 bases separated the two germline ends. The CDR3 runs to 15 residues. The CDR3 loop reads CASSLGSVGTDTQYF. The CDR3 nucleotides read TGCGCCAGCAGTCTAGGTTCGGTGGGCACAGATACGCAGTATTTT.